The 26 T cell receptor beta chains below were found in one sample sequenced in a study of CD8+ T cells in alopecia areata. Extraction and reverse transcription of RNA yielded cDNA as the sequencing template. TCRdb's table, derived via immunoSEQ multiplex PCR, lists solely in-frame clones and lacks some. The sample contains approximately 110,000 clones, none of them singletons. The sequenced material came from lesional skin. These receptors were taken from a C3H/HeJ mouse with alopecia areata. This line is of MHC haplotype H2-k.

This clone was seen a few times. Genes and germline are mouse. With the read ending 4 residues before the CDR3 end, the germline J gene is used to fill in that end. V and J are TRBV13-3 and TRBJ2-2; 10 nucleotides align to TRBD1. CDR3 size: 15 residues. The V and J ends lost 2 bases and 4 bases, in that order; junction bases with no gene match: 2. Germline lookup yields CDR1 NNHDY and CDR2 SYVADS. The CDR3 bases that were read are TGTGCCAGCAGTGACCGGACAGGGGGCACCGGG. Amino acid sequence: CASSDRTGGTG. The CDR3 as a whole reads CASSDRTGGTGQLYF.

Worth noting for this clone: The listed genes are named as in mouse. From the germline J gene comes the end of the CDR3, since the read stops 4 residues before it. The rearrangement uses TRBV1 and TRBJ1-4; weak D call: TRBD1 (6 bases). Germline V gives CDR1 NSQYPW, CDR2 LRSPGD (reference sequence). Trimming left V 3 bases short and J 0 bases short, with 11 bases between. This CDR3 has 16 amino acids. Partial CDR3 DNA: TGCACCTGCAGTGCCAAACAGGGCGTTTCCAACGAA. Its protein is CTCSAKQGVSNE. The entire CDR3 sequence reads CTCSAKQGVSNERLFF.

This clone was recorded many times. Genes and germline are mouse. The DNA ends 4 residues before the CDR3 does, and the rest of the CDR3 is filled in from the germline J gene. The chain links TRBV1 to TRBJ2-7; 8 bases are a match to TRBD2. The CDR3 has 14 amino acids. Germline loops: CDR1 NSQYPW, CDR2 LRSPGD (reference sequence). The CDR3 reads CTCSADRDWYEQYF. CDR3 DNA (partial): TGCACCTGCAGTGCAGATCGGGACTGGTAT.

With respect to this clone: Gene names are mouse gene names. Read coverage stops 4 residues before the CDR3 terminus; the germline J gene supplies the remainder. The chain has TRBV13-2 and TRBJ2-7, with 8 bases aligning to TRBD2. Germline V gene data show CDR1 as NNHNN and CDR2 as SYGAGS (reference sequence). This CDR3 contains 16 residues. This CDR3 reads CASGDGPGGPLYEQYF. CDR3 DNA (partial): TGTGCCAGCGGTGATGGTCCTGGGGGGCCCCTTTAT.

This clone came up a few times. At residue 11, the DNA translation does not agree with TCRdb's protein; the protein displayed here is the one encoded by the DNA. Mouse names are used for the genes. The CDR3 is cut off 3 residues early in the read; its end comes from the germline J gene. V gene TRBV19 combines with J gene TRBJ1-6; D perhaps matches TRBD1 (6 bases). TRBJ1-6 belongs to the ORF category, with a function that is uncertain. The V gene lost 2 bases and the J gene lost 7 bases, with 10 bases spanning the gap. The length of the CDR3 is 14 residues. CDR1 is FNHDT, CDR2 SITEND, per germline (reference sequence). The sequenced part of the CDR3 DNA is TGTGCCAGCAGTATGGACAGCCTCAATTCGCCC. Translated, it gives CASSMDSLNSP. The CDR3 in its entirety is CASSMDSLNSPLYF.

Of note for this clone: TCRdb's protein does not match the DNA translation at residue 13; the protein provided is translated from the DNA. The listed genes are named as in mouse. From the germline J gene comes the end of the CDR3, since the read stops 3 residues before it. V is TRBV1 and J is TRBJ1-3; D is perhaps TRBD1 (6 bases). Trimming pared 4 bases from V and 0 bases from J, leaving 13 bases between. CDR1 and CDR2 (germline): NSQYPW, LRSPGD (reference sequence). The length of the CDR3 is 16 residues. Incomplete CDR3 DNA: TGCACCTGCAGTGACCTGGGACATCCTTCTGGAAATACG. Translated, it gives CTCSDLGHPSGNT. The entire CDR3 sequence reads CTCSDLGHPSGNTLYF.

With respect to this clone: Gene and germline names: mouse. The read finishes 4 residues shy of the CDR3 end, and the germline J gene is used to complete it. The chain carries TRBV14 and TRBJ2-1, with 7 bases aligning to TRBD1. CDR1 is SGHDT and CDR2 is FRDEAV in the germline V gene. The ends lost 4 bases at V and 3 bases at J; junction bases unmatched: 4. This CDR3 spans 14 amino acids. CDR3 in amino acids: CASSLGTVYAEQFF. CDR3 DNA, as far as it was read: TGTGCCAGCAGTCTAGGGACAGTCTATGCT.

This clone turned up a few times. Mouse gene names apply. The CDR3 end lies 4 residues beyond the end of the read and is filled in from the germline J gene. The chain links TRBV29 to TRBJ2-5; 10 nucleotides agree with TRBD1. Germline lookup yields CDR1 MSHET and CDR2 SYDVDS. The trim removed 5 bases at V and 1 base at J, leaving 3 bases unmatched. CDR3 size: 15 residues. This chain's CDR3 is CASSTGTGDQDTQYF. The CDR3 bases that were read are TGTGCTAGCAGTACCGGGACAGGGGACCAAGAC.

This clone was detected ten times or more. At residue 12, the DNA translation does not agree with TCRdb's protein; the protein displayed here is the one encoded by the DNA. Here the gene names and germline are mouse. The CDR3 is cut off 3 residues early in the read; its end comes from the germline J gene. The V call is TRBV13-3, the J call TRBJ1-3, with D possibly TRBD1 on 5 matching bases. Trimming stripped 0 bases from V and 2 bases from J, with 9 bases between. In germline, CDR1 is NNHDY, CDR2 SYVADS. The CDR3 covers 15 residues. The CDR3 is CASSDVGEAGNTLYF. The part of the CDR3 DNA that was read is TGTGCCAGCAGTGATGTGGGGGAGGCTGGAAATACG.

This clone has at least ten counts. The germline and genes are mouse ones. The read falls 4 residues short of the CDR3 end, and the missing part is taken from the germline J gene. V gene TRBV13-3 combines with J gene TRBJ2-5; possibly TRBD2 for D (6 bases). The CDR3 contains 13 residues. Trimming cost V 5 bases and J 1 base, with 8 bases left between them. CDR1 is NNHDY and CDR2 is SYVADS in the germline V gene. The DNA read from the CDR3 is TGTGCCAGCAGAGGGGACTACCAAGAC. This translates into CASRGDYQD. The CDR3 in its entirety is CASRGDYQDTQYF.

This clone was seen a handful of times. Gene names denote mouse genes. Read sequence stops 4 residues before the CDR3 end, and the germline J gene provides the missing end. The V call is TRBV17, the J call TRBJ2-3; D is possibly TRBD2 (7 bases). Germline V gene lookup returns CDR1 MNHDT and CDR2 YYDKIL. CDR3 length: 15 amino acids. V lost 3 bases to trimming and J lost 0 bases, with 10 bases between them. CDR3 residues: CASSRRGASAETLYF. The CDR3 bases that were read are TGTGCTAGCAGTAGGAGGGGGGCTAGTGCAGAA.

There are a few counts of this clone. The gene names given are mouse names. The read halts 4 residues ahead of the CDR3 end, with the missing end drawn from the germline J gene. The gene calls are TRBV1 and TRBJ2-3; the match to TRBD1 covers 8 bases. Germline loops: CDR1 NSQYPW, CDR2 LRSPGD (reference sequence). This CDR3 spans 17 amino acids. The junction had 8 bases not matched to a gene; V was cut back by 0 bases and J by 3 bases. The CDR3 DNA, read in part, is TGCACCTGCAGTGCAGATCGTGGACAGGGATGGGCAGAA. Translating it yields CTCSADRGQGWAE. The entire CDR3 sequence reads CTCSADRGQGWAETLYF. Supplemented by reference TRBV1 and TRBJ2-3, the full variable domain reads VTLLEQNPRWRLVPRGQAVNLRCILKNSQYPWMSWYQQDLQKQLQWLFTLRSPGDKEVKSLPGADYLATRVTDTELRLQVANMSQGRTLYCTCSADRGQGWAETLYFGSGTRLTVL.

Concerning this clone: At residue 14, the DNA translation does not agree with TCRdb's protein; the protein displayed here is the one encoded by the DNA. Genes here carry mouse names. Incomplete CDR3 DNA: TGTGCCAGCAGTGATGCAGGGGACAGGGGAGCTGGAAATACG. Amino acids: CASSDAGDRGAGNT. The complete CDR3 sequence is CASSDAGDRGAGNTLYF. V gene TRBV13-3 combines with J gene TRBJ1-3; 10 bases line up with TRBD1. The read falls 3 residues short of the CDR3 end, and the missing part is taken from the germline J gene. With V trimmed by 0 bases and J by 2 bases, 5 bases remained unmatched. Germline V gives CDR1 NNHDY, CDR2 SYVADS. The CDR3 covers 17 residues. Complete variable domain (other parts from reference TRBV13-3 and TRBJ1-3): EAAVTQSPRSKVAVTGGKVTLSCHQTNNHDYMYWYRQDTGHGLRLIHYSYVADSTEKGDIPDGYKASRPSQENFSLILELASLSQTAVYFCASSDAGDRGAGNTLYFGEGSRLIVV.

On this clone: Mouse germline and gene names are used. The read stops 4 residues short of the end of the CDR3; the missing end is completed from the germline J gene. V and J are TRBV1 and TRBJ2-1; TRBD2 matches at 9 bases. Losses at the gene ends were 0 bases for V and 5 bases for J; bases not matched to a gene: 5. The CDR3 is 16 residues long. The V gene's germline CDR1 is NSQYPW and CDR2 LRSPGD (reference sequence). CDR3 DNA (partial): TGCACCTGCAGTGCAGAGTTGGGGGGGCGCCATGCT. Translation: CTCSAELGGRHA. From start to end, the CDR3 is CTCSAELGGRHAEQFF.

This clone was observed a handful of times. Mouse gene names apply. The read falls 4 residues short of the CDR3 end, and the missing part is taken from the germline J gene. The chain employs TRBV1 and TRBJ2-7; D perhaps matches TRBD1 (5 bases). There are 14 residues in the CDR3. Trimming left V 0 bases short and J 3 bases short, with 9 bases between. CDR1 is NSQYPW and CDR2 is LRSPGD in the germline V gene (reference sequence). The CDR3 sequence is CTCSADYDSYEQYF. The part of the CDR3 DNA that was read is TGCACCTGCAGTGCAGATTACGACAGCTAT.

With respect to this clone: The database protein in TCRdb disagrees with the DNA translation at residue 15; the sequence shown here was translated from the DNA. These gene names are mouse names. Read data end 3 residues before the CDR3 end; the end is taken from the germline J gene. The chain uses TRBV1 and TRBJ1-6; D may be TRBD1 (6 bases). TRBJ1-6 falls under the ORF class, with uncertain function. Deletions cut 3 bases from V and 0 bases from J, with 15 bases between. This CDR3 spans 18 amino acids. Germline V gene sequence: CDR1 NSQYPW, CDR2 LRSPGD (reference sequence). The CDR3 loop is CTCSAPPDRFSYNSPLYF. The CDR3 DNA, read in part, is TGCACCTGCAGTGCCCCCCCGGACAGATTTTCCTATAATTCGCCC.

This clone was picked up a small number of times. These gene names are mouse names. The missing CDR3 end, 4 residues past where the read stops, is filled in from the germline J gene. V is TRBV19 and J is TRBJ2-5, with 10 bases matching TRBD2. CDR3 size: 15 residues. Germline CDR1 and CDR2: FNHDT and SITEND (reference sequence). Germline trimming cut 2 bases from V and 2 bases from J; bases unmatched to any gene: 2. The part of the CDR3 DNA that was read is TGTGCCAGCAGTATCCTGGGGGGGCTCCAAGAC. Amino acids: CASSILGGLQD. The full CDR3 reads CASSILGGLQDTQYF.

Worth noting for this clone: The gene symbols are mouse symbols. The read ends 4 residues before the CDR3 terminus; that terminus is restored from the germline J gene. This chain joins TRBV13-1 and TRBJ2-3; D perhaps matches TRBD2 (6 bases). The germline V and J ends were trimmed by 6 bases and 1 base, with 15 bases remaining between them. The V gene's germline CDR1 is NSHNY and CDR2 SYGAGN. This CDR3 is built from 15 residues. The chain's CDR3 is CASKSSLGGAETLYF. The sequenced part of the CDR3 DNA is TGTGCCAGCAAAAGCTCACTGGGTGGTGCAGAA.

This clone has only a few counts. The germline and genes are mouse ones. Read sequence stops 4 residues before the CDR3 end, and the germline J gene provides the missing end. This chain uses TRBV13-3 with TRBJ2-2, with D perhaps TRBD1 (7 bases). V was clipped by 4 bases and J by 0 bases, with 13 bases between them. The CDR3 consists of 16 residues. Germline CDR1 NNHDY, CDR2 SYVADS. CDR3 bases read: TGTGCCAGCAGTCACTTAGGGGGCGCAAACACCGGG. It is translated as CASSHLGGANTG. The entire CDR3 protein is CASSHLGGANTGQLYF.

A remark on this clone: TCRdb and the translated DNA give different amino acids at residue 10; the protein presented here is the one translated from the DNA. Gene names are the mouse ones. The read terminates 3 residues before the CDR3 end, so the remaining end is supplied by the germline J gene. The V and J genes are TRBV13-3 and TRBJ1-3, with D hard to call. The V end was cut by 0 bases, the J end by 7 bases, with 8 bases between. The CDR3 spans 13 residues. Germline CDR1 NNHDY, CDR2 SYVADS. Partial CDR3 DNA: TGTGCCAGCAGTGATGCAACAGTTAATACG. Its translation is CASSDATVNT. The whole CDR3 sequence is CASSDATVNTLYF.

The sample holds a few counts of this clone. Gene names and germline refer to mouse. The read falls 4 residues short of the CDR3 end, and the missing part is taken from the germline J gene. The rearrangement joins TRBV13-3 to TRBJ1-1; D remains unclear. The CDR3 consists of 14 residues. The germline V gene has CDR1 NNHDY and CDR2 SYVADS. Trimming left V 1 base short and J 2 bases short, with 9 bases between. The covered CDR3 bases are TGTGCCAGCAGTGATTGGGGTGATAACACA. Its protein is CASSDWGDNT. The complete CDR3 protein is CASSDWGDNTEVFF.

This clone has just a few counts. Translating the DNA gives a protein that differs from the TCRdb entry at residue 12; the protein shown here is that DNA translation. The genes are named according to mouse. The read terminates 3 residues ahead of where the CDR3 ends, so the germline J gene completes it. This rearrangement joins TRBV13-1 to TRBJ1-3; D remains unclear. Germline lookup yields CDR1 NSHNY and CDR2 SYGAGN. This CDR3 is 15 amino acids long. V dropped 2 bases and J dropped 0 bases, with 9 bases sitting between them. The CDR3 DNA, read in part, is TGTGCCAGCAGTGAACAGCCCCGTTCTGGAAATACG. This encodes CASSEQPRSGNT. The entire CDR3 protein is CASSEQPRSGNTLYF.

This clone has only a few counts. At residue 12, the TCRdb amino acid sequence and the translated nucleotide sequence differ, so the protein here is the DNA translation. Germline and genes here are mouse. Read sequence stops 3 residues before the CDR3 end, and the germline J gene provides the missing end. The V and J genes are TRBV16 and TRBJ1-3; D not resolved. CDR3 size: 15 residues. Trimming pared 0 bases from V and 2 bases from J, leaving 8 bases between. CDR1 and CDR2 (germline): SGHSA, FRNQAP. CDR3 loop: CASSLDAGPGNTLYF. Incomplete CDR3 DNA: TGTGCAAGCAGCTTAGATGCAGGTCCTGGAAATACG. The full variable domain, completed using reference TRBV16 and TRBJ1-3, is NAGVIQTPRHKVTGKGQEATLWCEPISGHSAVFWYRQTIVQGLEFLTYFRNQAPIDDSGMPKERFSAQMPNQSHSTLKIQSTQPQDSAVYLCASSLDAGPGNTLYFGEGSRLIVV.

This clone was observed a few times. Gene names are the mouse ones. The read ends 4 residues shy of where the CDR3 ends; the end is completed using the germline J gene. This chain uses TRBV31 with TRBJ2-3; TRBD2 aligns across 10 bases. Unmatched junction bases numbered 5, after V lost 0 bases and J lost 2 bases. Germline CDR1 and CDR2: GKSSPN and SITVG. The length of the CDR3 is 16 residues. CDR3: CAWSLGTGDFAETLYF. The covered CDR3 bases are TGTGCCTGGAGTCTGGGGACTGGGGATTTTGCAGAA.

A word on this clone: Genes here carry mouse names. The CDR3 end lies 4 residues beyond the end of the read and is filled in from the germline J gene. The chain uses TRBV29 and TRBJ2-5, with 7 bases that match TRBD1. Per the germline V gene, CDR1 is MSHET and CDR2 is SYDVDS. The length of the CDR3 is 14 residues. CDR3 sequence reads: CASSLSDREDTQYF. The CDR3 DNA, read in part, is TGTGCTAGCAGTTTATCCGACAGGGAAGAC.

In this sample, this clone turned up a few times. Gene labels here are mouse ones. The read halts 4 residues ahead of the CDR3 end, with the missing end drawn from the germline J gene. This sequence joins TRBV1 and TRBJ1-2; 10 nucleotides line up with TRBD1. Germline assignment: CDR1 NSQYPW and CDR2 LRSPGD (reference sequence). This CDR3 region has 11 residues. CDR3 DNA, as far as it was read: TGCACCTGCCGGGACAGGGGC. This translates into CTCRDRG. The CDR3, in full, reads CTCRDRGDYTF.